This T cell receptor beta chain came from a study of control samples from healthy donors and cancer patients. This clone was counted a single time. The repertoire was sequenced with immunoSEQ multiplex PCR; TCRdb's copy has only in-frame clones and lacks some. The sample contains some 90,000 clones, around 87% of which appear only once. The V gene's germline CDR1 is SGHAT and CDR2 FQNNGV. This CDR3 is 15 amino acids long. Trimming removed 1 base from V and 1 base from J, with 9 bases in between. This chain uses TRBV11-2 with TRBJ2-3, with TRBD2 as a possible D gene (6 bases). The sample taken for sequencing was blood. This clonotype was obtained from a woman between 45 and 65 years old in good health. CDR3 region: CASSLGLEGTDTQYF. The CDR3 nucleotides are TGTGCCAGCAGCTTAGGACTAGAGGGCACAGATACGCAGTATTTT.